This T cell receptor (beta chain) is drawn from a study of blood T cell repertoires in COVID-19. Original handling: Cell counts per sample came from amplifying reference gene primers. Some clones are missing from TCRdb's copy, which holds only in-frame ones; the method was immunoSEQ multiplex PCR. V, J and clone size are taken as reported in that table, and D and trimming were inferred from the DNA itself. The table lists about 210,000 clones, about four fifths of them singletons. The CDR3 runs to 20 residues. With 0 bases clipped from V and 9 bases from J, the junction kept 19 bases outside the gene matches. CDR1 and CDR2 (germline): SNHLY, FYNNEI. This clone was recorded a few times.

The chain recombines TRBV2 with TRBJ2-1; 11 bases fit TRBD2. The sequence was obtained from a woman in her forties with active or convalescent COVID-19. Sequenced input: peripheral blood. The CDR3 protein is CASSEALITSGSPARFEQFF. The CDR3 DNA follows: TGTGCCAGCAGTGAAGCTCTCATTACTAGCGGGAGTCCGGCACGTTTTGAGCAGTTCTTC.